This entry concerns a single T cell receptor (beta chain). It has no known antigen specificity. Base qualities are missing; no much larger clone stands one base away. Collaborating institutions collected whole blood in K2EDTA tubes following their own protocols. For TCRbeta analysis, collaborators shipped samples in one of three forms: frozen whole blood, isolated PBMCs, or DNA extracted from either of those sample types. The germline V gene sets CDR1 to SGDLS and CDR2 to YYNGEE. The CDR3 starts with the cysteine, ends with the phenylalanine, and has 16 residues. The entry retains the CDR3 DNA only, 48 bases that are in frame from base 1. Cut back by 0 bases and 10 bases, the V and J ends lie 17 bases apart. The data are from a study of blood T cell repertoires in COVID-19 (dated by TCRdb to the early 2020s). With respect to the entire study: Collaborator samples came from the United States, Italy and Spain and covered acute and convalescent phases of COVID-19. The material from the prospective study consisted of cDNA or gDNA derived from T cells, B-cell-depleted T cells, or PBMCs. The samples were drawn from two sources: the first 160 participants of the ongoing ImmuneRACE study, and 1,000 to 1,500 subjects contributed by 6 global collaborators. The repertoires were made available in a free public database intended to serve as a resource for research on the immune response to SARS-CoV-2. Subjects who had been exposed to COVID-19, were actively infected with it, or had recovered from it provided the deeply sampled blood TCRbeta repertoires that made up the dataset. Where available, HLA class I and class II types were obtained from metadata supplied by the sample provider rather than from assay-based typing. Nearly every sample came with metadata listing a de-identified subject ID, COVID-19 status, age in years and sex.

The investigation overall reported the following: The quantity of clinical and demographic metadata differed by source and by participant and was supplied without curation.

TCRbeta CDR3 regions were amplified from genomic DNA by means of the immunoSEQ Assay, a bias-controlled multiplex PCR. The authors' analysis ran thus. The number of nucleated cells in each sample was estimated by amplification of reference gene primers within the assay. Sequence reads were collapsed and filtered to measure the absolute abundance of every unique TCRbeta CDR3 rearrangement. For each sample, productive Simpson clonality was calculated as the square root of Simpson's diversity index over productive rearrangements. TCRdb provides this immuneACCESS table in a form limited to in-frame rearrangements. Some clones are lacking; in checked studies, under half of them reflect an unresolved V gene, and why the rest are absent is not known. The DNA gave D and trimming, while V, J and clone size come from that table. Across this sample there are around 95,000 clones, with approximately 86% seen only once. The leading ten clones occupy about an eighth of the sample.

This clonotype originated in a man in his fifties with active or convalescent COVID-19. Specimen: peripheral blood. Recombination joined TRBV9 with TRBJ1-6; the D gene is perhaps TRBD1, from 5 matching bases. The bases are TGTGCCAGCAGCGTAGATCCAGGGCAGGGAGGGTCACCCCTCCACTTT. It specifies CASSVDPGQGGSPLHF. Full variable domain (CDR3 extended with the reference TRBV9 and TRBJ1-6 proteins): DSGVTQTPKHLITATGQRVTLRCSPRSGDLSVYWYQQSLDQGLQFLIQYYNGEERAKGNILERFSAQQFPDLHSELNLSSLELGDSALYFCASSVDPGQGGSPLHFGNGTRLTVT.